This TCR beta chain was obtained from a study of shared clonotypes between healthy human individuals. Study details: A donor's plate count was three for CD4 naive and three for CD4 memory; CD8 naive had two and CD8 memory one.

This clone showed up just once. As yet, its antigen is unknown. There are 16 residues in the CDR3. Looked up from germline, CDR1 is SGHRS and CDR2 is YFSETQ. The V gene end was trimmed by 4 bases and the J gene end by 1 base; junction bases not matched to a gene: 10. General study findings and limits: Memory subsets generally showed smaller estimated richness than naive subsets did.

CD4+ cells underwent separation, giving CD45RA+ naive and CD45RA-negative memory subsets. Data came from immunoSEQ multiplex PCR; TCRdb stores just in-frame clones and leaves some out. Found here are around 2.3 million clones, approximately 95% of them singletons; the top ten hold roughly 0.13%. This clonotype originated in a man aged 18-30 years in good health. The chain is built from TRBV5-1 and TRBJ1-1; 7 positions match TRBD1. Input material: naive CD4+ T cells sorted from blood. Subset noted: CD45RA+ positively selected. The CDR3 DNA sequence: TGCGCCAGCAGCCCCAATAGACAGGGAGAGAACACTGAAGCTTTCTTT. Its translation: CASSPNRQGENTEAFF.